This TCR beta chain was retrieved from a study of T cells in tuberculosis. The V gene lost 3 bases and the J gene lost 0 bases, with 8 bases spanning the gap. The CDR3 has 13 amino acids. CDR1 is GTSNPN and CDR2 is SVGIG in the germline V gene (reference sequence). Produced via immunoSEQ multiplex PCR; TCRdb's table is partial and in-frame only. The sample includes tens of thousands of clones, around 93% of them seen just once. Adolescents were screened for latent TB by skin test and IGRA. The receptor comes from a donor aged 10-35 years with latent tuberculosis or without tuberculosis infection. Some clones in this sample may be carry-over from other donors' samples. Source material: PBMCs. The chain employs TRBV30 and TRBJ1-1; D unclear. CDR3 bases: TGTGCCTGGAGGGGGAGGTTGAACACTGAAGCTTTCTTT. As protein: CAWRGRLNTEAFF.